The 8 T cell receptor beta chains in this list originate from one sample, sequenced in a study of cytomegalovirus exposure and HLA in healthy donors. This PCR relied on a set of 60 Vbeta primers and 13 Jbeta primers. The table came from immunoSEQ multiplex PCR; TCRdb's copy has only in-frame clones and leaves some out. The sample yields about 69,000 clones, about 70% seen once. Sequencing input: PBMCs. All receptors come from a woman in her twenties or thirties in good health and CMV-seronegative.

CDR3 sequence reads: CASSERRGTGSSGANVLTF. The CDR3 DNA sequence: TGTGCCAGCAGTGAGAGGCGGGGGACAGGCAGCTCTGGGGCCAACGTCCTGACTTTC. This chain uses TRBV2 with TRBJ2-6; a weak D match, TRBD1 (8 bases). The germline gives CDR1 SNHLY, CDR2 FYNNEI. Trimming removed 3 bases at V and 0 bases at J, with 18 bases between. This CDR3 region has 19 residues.

This sequence joins TRBV30 and TRBJ2-7; D might be TRBD2 (6 bases). The CDR3 spans 13 residues. Germline V gene data show CDR1 as GTSNPN and CDR2 as SVGIG (reference sequence). Trimming stripped 3 bases from V and 5 bases from J, with 14 bases between. The DNA of the CDR3 is TGTGCCTGGAGAGGTCCGGGGGTGAACGAGCAGTACTTC. Encoded protein: CAWRGPGVNEQYF.

CDR3 protein: CASSPLVGVGAFF. Written as DNA, the CDR3 is TGTGCCAGCAGCCCTTTGGTCGGGGTGGGAGCTTTCTTT. This sequence joins TRBV7-6 and TRBJ1-1; D is unclear. There are 13 residues in the CDR3. Between the trimmed V and J ends, which lost 5 bases and 10 bases, there was a span of 17 bases. CDR1 SGHVS and CDR2 FNYEAQ come from the germline V gene.

This chain links TRBV4-1 with TRBJ2-2; 8 bases agree with TRBD1. This CDR3 has 18 residues. J was trimmed by 3 bases and V by 0 bases; bases with no gene match: 9. Germline CDR1 reads MGHRA; CDR2 reads YSYEKL. The CDR3 nucleotides are TGCGCCAGCAGCCAAGAAGTAGGGGGGACAGGATACACCGGGGAGCTGTTTTTT. It is translated as CASSQEVGGTGYTGELFF.

The V call is TRBV19, the J call TRBJ1-5, with 7 bases fitting TRBD1. This CDR3 is 17 amino acids long. Germline V gene lookup returns CDR1 LNHDA and CDR2 SQIVND (reference sequence). V lost 5 bases and J lost 1; bases outside the gene matches: 11. CDR3 coding DNA: TGTGCCAGTAGTTCGCAGAGGGGGCCAGCGAGCAATCAGCCCCAGCATTTT. Its protein is CASSSQRGPASNQPQHF.

The chain couples TRBV5-4 to TRBJ2-5; 8 bases are shared with TRBD1. CDR3 size: 15 residues. J gave up 1 base and V 3 bases, and 5 bases lay outside the gene matches. CDR1 SGHNT and CDR2 YYREEE come from the germline V gene (reference sequence). The chain's CDR3 is CASSWHGTGQETQYF. In DNA form, the CDR3 reads TGTGCCAGCAGCTGGCATGGGACAGGCCAAGAGACCCAGTACTTC.

V is TRBV19 and J is TRBJ1-4; D not resolved. Trimming took 3 bases from V and 0 from J, leaving 17 bases between them. CDR3 length: 18 amino acids. The V gene's germline CDR1 is LNHDA and CDR2 SQIVND (reference sequence). The CDR3 region has the DNA TGTGCCAGTAGTATTTTGGGCCCTACACCTGCAACTAATGAAAAACTGTTTTTT. Protein product: CASSILGPTPATNEKLFF.

The CDR3 spells CASRGGVTGNTIYF. The CDR3 region has the DNA TGTGCCAGCAGGGGGGGAGTTACTGGAAACACCATATATTTT. The chain uses TRBV6-1 and TRBJ1-3; D possibly corresponds to TRBD1 (5 bases). Germline CDR1 is MNHNS and CDR2 is SASEGT. This CDR3 is built from 14 residues. The V end lost 6 bases, the J end lost 2 bases, and 11 bases lay between the germline ends.